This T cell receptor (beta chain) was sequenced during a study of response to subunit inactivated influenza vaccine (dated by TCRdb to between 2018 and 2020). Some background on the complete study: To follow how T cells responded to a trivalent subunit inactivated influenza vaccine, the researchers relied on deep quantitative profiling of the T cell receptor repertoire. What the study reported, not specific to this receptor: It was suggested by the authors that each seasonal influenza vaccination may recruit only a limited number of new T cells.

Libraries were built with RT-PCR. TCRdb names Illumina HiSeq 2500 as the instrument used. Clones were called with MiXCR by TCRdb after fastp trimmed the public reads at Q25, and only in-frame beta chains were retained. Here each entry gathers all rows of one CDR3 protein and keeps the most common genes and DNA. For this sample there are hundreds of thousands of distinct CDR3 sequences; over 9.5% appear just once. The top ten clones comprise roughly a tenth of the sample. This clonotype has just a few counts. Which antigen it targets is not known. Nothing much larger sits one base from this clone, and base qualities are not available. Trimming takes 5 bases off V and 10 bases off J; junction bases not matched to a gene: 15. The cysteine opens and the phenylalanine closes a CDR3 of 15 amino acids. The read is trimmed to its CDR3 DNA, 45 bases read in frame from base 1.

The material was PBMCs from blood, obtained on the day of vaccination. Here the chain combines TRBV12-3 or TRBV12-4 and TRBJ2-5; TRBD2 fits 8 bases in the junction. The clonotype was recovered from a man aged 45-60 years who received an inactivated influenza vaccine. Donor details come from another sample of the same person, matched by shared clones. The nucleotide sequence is TGTGCCAGCAGTCCCCTCCGGGAGGGCCCGTTCGGCCAGTACTTC. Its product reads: CASSPLREGPFGQYF.